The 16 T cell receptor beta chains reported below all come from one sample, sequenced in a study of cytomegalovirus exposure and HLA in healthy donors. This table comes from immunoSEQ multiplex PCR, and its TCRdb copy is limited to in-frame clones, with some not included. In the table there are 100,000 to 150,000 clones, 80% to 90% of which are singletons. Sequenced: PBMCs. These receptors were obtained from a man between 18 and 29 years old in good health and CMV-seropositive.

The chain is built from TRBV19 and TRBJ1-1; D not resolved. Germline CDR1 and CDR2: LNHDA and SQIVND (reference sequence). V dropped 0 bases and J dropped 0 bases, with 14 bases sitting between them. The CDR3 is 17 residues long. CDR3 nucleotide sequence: TGTGCCAGTAGTATAGATTTCCACAGAACCATGAACACTGAAGCTTTCTTT. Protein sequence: CASSIDFHRTMNTEAFF.

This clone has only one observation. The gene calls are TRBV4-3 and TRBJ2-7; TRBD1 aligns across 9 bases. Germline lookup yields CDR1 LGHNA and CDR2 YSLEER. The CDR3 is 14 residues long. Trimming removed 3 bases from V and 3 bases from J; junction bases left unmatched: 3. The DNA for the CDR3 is TGCGCCAGCAGCCAGATGACAGGGGGCTACGAGCAGTACTTC. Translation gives CASSQMTGGYEQYF.

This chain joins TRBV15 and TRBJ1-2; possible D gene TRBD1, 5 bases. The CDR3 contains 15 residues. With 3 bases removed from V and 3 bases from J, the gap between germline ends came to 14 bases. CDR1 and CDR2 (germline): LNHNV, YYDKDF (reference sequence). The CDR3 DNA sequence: TGTGCCACCAGCAGGGACCGGGGACTTTACTATGGCTACACCTTC. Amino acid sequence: CATSRDRGLYYGYTF.

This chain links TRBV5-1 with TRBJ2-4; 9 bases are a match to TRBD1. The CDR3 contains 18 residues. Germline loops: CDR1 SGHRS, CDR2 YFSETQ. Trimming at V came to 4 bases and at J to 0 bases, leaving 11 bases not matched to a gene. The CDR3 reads CASSQTGTGTLAKNIQYF. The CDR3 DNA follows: TGCGCCAGCAGCCAGACCGGGACAGGGACCTTAGCCAAAAACATTCAGTACTTC.

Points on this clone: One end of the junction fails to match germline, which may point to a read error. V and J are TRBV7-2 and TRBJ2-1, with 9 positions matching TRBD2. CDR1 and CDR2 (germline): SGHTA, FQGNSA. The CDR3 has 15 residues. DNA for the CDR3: TGTGCCAGCAGGTTAGCGGGGGCTGGCTACAATGAGCAGTTCTTC. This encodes CASRLAGAGYNEQFF.

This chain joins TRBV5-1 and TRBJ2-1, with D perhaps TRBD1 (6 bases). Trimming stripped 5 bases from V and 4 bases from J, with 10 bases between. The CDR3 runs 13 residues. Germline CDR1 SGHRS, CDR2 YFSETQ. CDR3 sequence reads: CASRKDSYNEQFF. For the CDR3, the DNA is TGCGCCAGCAGAAAGGACAGTTACAATGAGCAGTTCTTC.

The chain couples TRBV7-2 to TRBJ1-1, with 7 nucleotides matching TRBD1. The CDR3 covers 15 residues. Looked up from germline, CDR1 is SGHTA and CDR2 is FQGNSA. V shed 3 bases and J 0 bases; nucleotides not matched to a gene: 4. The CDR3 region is CASSLGQSMNTEAFF. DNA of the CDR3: TGTGCCAGCAGCTTGGGACAGTCAATGAACACTGAAGCTTTCTTT.

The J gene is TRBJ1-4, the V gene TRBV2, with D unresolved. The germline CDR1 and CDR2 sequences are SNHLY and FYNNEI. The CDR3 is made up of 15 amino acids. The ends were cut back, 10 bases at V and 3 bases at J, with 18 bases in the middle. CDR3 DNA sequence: TGTGCCACCACCAAGTCGGCAGCGGCTAATGAAAAACTGTTTTTT. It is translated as CATTKSAAANEKLFF. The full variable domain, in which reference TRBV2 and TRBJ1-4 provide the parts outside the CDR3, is EPEVTQTPSHQVTQMGQEVILRCVPISNHLYFYWYRQILGQKVEFLVSFYNNEISEKSEIFDDQFSVERPDGSNFTLKIRSTKLEDSAMYFCATTKSAAANEKLFFGSGTQLSVL.

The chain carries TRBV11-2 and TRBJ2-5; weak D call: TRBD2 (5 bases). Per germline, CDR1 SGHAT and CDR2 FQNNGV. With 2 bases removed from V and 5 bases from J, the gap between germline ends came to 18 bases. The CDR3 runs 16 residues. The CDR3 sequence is CASSLRGGRRLETQYF. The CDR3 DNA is TGTGCCAGCAGCTTACGAGGTGGGCGGAGGTTGGAGACCCAGTACTTC.

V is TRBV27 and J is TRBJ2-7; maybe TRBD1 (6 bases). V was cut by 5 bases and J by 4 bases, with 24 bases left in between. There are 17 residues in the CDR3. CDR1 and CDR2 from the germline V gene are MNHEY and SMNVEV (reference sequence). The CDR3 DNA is TGTGCCAGCAGTCCCAAAACCGGGACAAACCTCCGGTACGAGCAGTACTTC. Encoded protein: CASSPKTGTNLRYEQYF.

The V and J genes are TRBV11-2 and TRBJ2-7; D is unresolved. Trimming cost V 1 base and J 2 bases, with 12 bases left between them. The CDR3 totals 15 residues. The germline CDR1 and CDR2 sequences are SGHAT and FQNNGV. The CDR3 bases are TGTGCCAGCAGCTTAGGGCGGATCTCAACCTACGAGCAGTACTTC. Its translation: CASSLGRISTYEQYF.

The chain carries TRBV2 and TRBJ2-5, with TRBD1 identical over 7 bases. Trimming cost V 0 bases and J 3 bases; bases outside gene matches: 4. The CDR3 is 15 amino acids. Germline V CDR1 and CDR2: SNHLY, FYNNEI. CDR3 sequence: CASSEATGQKETQYF. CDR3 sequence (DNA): TGTGCCAGCAGTGAAGCAACGGGACAGAAAGAGACCCAGTACTTC.

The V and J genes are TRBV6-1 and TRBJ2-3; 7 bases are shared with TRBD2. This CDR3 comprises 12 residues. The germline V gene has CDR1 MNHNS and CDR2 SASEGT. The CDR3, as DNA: TGTGCTTTACGGGGGGGCACAGATACGCAGTATTTT. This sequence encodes CALRGGTDTQYF.

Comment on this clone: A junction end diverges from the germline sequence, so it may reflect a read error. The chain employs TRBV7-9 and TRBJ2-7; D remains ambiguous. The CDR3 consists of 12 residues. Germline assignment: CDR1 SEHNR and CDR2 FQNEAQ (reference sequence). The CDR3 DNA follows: TGTGCCAGCAGCTTAGGGTATAATCCCGAGAACTTC. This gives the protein CASSLGYNPENF.

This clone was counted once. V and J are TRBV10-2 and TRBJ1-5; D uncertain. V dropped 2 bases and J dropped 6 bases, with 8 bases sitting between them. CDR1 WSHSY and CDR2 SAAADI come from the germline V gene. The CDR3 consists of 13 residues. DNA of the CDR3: TGCGCCAGCAGTGAGATGGTGAGTCAGCCCCAGCATTTT. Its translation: CASSEMVSQPQHF.

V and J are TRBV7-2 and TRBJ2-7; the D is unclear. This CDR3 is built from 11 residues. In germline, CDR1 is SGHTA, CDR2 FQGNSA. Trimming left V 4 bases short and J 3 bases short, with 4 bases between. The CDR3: CASSSYYEQYF. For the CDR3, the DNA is TGTGCCAGCAGCTCCTACTACGAGCAGTACTTC.